There are many counts of the clone carrying this T cell receptor beta chain. Antigen unknown. This beta chain is an unintended read in a library built for alpha chains; its size means little. Time point meaning: sample taken at primary tumor resection. This sample was included in a study of spatial heterogeneity in lung cancer. V was cut by 1 base and J by 6 bases, with 12 bases left in between. The germline gives CDR1 SGHTA, CDR2 FQGTGA. The CDR3 is made up of 14 amino acids. MiXCR, applied by TCRdb to the 5' RACE reads, yields one record per CDR3 protein. The sample holds 15,000 to 20,000 distinct CDR3 sequences, approximately 10% seen once. General observations from the study: It was found that expanded intratumoral alpha and beta TCR counts tracked tumor mutation counts.

V is TRBV7-3 and J is TRBJ1-2; D perhaps matches TRBD1 (5 bases). The source is a female donor with early-stage non-small cell lung cancer. Sequenced here: lung tumor tissue, sampled at surgery. CDR3 protein: CASSLSREKNGYTF. The CDR3 region has the DNA TGTGCCAGCAGCTTAAGCAGGGAGAAAAATGGCTACACCTTC.